The clone carrying this T cell receptor beta chain was observed at least ten times. Its target is unknown. This sample is part of a study of T-cell memory formation after mild COVID-19. Study-level findings and limits: Contracting clones from day 15 to 85 showed balanced CD4/CD8; later expanders favored CD4+. Mostly located in CM and EM were contracting CD4+ clones, with contracting CD8+ clones located in EMRA.

TCRdb called the 5' RACE reads again in MiXCR, with one record for every CDR3 protein. Of about 340,000 distinct CDR3 sequences in the sample, over 10% were seen once. CDR1 SGHRS and CDR2 YFSETQ come from the germline V gene. V shed 2 bases and J shed 3 bases, with 16 bases lying between them. CDR3 length equals 16 residues. The clonotype originates from a man between 18 and 35 years old who had mild COVID-19 (a few samples of this study predate the infection). Cell type and time point are not known. This chain links TRBV5-1 with TRBJ2-3; D uncertain. Sequenced material: PBMCs or a T cell subset sorted from them (not recorded which). The chain's CDR3 is CASSLLRIESTDTQYF. The CDR3 DNA follows: TGCGCCAGCAGCTTACTACGGATTGAATCGACAGATACGCAGTATTTT.